The 20 T cell receptor beta chains presented below share a single source sample, sequenced in a study of blood T cell repertoires in COVID-19. Sequencing used immunoSEQ multiplex PCR; TCRdb keeps in-frame clones, though not all of them. This table has 120,000 or so clones, approximately 71% appearing once. Sequenced sample: peripheral blood. These TCRs come from a human donor in a cohort sampled during active COVID-19.

V gene TRBV18 combines with J gene TRBJ1-1; 9 bases fit TRBD1. The CDR3 runs to 16 residues. J gave up 1 base and V 5 bases, and 8 bases lay outside the gene matches. Germline V CDR1 and CDR2: KGHSH, LQKENI. CDR3 bases: TGTGCCAGCTCAACGATACAGGGGGCCGCGAACACTGAAGCTTTCTTT. Amino acid sequence: CASSTIQGAANTEAFF.

The genes are TRBV30 and TRBJ2-7; TRBD2 matches at 8 bases. CDR1 and CDR2 (germline): GTSNPN, SVGIG (reference sequence). The V gene end was trimmed by 1 base and the J gene end by 1 base; junction bases not matched to a gene: 6. The CDR3 runs 15 residues. The chain's CDR3 is CAWSGDGGASYEQYF. In DNA, the CDR3 is TGTGCCTGGAGTGGCGACGGGGGGGCTTCCTACGAGCAGTACTTC.

The V gene is TRBV19, the J gene TRBJ2-6; 9 positions agree with TRBD1. This CDR3 has 15 amino acids. The J segment lost 3 bases and the V segment lost 7 bases, leaving 4 bases of the junction unmatched. Germline CDR1 LNHDA, CDR2 SQIVND (reference sequence). The CDR3 sequence is CASKQGAHGANVLTF. In DNA form, the CDR3 reads TGTGCCAGTAAACAGGGGGCGCATGGGGCCAACGTCCTGACTTTC.

The rearrangement links TRBV5-1 to TRBJ2-5, with D tentatively TRBD1 (7 bases). Trimming shortened V by 4 bases and J by 0 bases, and 13 bases separated the two germline ends. From germline, CDR1 is SGHRS and CDR2 YFSETQ. This CDR3 contains 15 residues. The CDR3 here is CASSADREDQETQYF. The CDR3 DNA reads as TGCGCCAGCAGCGCCGACAGGGAGGACCAAGAGACCCAGTACTTC.

The rearrangement links TRBV6-1 to TRBJ1-1; no clear D. The CDR3 is made up of 15 amino acids. Trimming took 3 bases from V and 6 from J, leaving 17 bases between them. Germline assignment: CDR1 MNHNS and CDR2 SASEGT. The CDR3 loop is CASSDFRSPVAEAFF. The CDR3 region has the DNA TGTGCCAGCAGTGATTTCAGGTCCCCGGTTGCTGAAGCTTTCTTT.

The chain recombines TRBV6-5 with TRBJ1-1, with TRBD1 matching 8 bases. The junction had 7 bases not matched to a gene; V was cut back by 2 bases and J by 5 bases. The CDR3 has 15 amino acids. Germline CDR1 and CDR2: MNHEY and SVGAGI. This CDR3 reads CASSYRPTGGTEAFF. The CDR3 DNA reads as TGTGCCAGCAGTTACCGACCTACAGGGGGTACTGAAGCTTTCTTT.

V and J are TRBV6-5 and TRBJ1-1; D may be TRBD1 (5 bases). CDR1 and CDR2 (germline): MNHEY, SVGAGI. The CDR3 has 13 amino acids. The V end was cut by 8 bases, the J end by 6 bases, with 16 bases between. CDR3 bases: TGTGCCAGCGCCGATCGGGGGGTTGCTGAAGCTTTCTTT. Translation: CASADRGVAEAFF.

The sample holds a few counts of this clone. The V call is TRBV12-3 or TRBV12-4, the J call TRBJ1-4; the D gene is possibly TRBD1 (5 bases). V lost 3 bases and J lost 8, with 10 bases in between. The CDR3 has 13 amino acids. The CDR3 nucleotides read TGTGCCAGCAGTTTTGCAGGGAACGAAAAACTGTTTTTT. Amino acid sequence: CASSFAGNEKLFF.

The chain recombines TRBV11-2 with TRBJ1-4; 9 bases match TRBD1. Germline values: CDR1 SGHAT, CDR2 FQNNGV. V lost 5 bases and J lost 8; bases outside the gene matches: 9. The CDR3 totals 15 residues. The CDR3: CASSLAGTGLEKLFF. The CDR3 DNA follows: TGTGCCAGCAGCCTCGCCGGGACAGGGCTAGAAAAACTGTTTTTT.

The chain employs TRBV2 and TRBJ2-5; D is undetermined. Trimming took off 8 bases at V and 1 base at J, with 14 bases between the two ends. Per the germline V gene, CDR1 is SNHLY and CDR2 is FYNNEI. The length of the CDR3 is 14 residues. Here the CDR3 reads CASELMHFQETQYF. DNA of the CDR3: TGTGCCAGCGAGCTGATGCATTTCCAAGAGACCCAGTACTTC.

The chain recombines TRBV2 with TRBJ1-5, with D unclear. V was clipped by 4 bases and J by 7 bases, with 11 bases between them. The V gene's germline CDR1 is SNHLY and CDR2 FYNNEI. This CDR3 is built from 13 residues. The CDR3 here is CASSVEGKQPQHF. Here the CDR3 DNA reads TGTGCCAGCAGTGTAGAGGGTAAGCAGCCCCAGCATTTT.

This chain connects TRBV19 to TRBJ1-2; D ambiguous. CDR1 is LNHDA, CDR2 SQIVND, per germline (reference sequence). CDR3 length: 14 amino acids. V lost 5 bases and J lost 0, with 10 bases in between. The CDR3 DNA reads TGTGCCAGTAGTTTTCGTGGAGCTAACTATGGCTACACCTTC. Translated: CASSFRGANYGYTF.

The chain carries TRBV7-3 and TRBJ1-1; D is undetermined. V lost 2 bases to trimming and J lost 5 bases, with 9 bases between them. Germline assignment: CDR1 SGHTA and CDR2 FQGTGA. CDR3 length: 13 amino acids. CDR3 sequence (DNA): TGTGCCAGCAGCTTAGGTACAGCTACTGAAGCTTTCTTT. Its translation: CASSLGTATEAFF.

The chain combines TRBV4-1 with TRBJ2-1; 7 bases fit TRBD1. After removal of 5 bases from V and 3 bases from J, the junction contained 7 bases not matched to a gene. Germline V gene lookup returns CDR1 MGHRA and CDR2 YSYEKL. The CDR3 contains 15 residues. The CDR3 is CASSSRTGNYNEQFF. In DNA form, the CDR3 reads TGCGCCAGCAGCTCTAGGACAGGTAACTACAATGAGCAGTTCTTC.

The chain uses TRBV30 and TRBJ2-7; 9 positions match TRBD1. V was pared by 0 bases and J by 3 bases, with 3 bases of the junction left unmatched. Looked up from germline, CDR1 is GTSNPN and CDR2 is SVGIG (reference sequence). This CDR3 is 14 amino acids long. Here the CDR3 reads CAWSVGDRDYEQYF. CDR3 sequence (DNA): TGTGCCTGGAGTGTGGGGGACAGGGACTACGAGCAGTACTTC.

This clone occurred a few times. The chain employs TRBV27 and TRBJ1-1; 10 positions match TRBD1. J gave up 3 bases and V 6 bases, and 4 bases lay outside the gene matches. Germline V gene sequence: CDR1 MNHEY, CDR2 SMNVEV (reference sequence). This CDR3 contains 14 residues. DNA for the CDR3: TGTGCCAGCAGCCCGGGACAGGGGTACACTGAAGCTTTCTTT. Encoded protein: CASSPGQGYTEAFF.

V is TRBV11-2 and J is TRBJ2-6; 8 bases align to TRBD1. Germline lookup yields CDR1 SGHAT and CDR2 FQNNGV. Trimming removed 5 bases from V and 4 bases from J; junction bases left unmatched: 4. The CDR3 is 15 amino acids. In DNA, the CDR3 is TGTGCCAGCAGCCAGACAGGGGTCGGGGCCAACGTCCTGACTTTC. Translated, it gives CASSQTGVGANVLTF.

The chain links TRBV27 to TRBJ2-3; D ambiguous. Germline V CDR1 and CDR2: MNHEY, SMNVEV (reference sequence). The V end was cut by 7 bases, the J end by 0 bases, with 8 bases between. CDR3 size: 13 residues. CDR3: CASKPTSTDTQYF. The CDR3 nucleotides are TGTGCCAGCAAACCCACTAGCACAGATACGCAGTATTTT.

The chain recombines TRBV19 with TRBJ2-2; 10 bases agree with TRBD1. The CDR3 totals 15 residues. J was trimmed by 4 bases and V by 4 bases; bases with no gene match: 3. Per the germline V gene, CDR1 is LNHDA and CDR2 is SQIVND (reference sequence). The CDR3 region has the DNA TGTGCCAGTAGTACTCGGACAGGGGGCACCGGGGAGCTGTTTTTT. Translating gives CASSTRTGGTGELFF.

This clone has a handful of counts. This chain joins TRBV7-9 and TRBJ1-6; D may be TRBD1 (5 bases). In germline, CDR1 is SEHNR, CDR2 FQNEAQ (reference sequence). This CDR3 is 17 amino acids long. Trimming took off 5 bases at V and 0 bases at J, with 14 bases between the two ends. CDR3 loop: CASSEAQASSYNSPLHF. The DNA of the CDR3 is TGTGCCAGCAGCGAGGCACAGGCGTCCTCCTATAATTCACCCCTCCACTTT. Combining the CDR3 with reference TRBV7-9 and TRBJ1-6 gives the whole variable domain DTGVSQNPRHKITKRGQNVTFRCDPISEHNRLYWYRQTLGQGPEFLTYFQNEAQLEKSRLLSDRFSAERPKGSFSTLEIQRTEQGDSAMYLCASSEAQASSYNSPLHFGNGTRLTVT.